These T cell receptor beta chains were read from a single sample in a study of cytomegalovirus exposure and HLA in healthy donors. Assay: immunoSEQ multiplex PCR; the TCRdb copy retains only in-frame clones and omits some. The data show fewer than 100,000 clones, roughly 80% seen once. What was sequenced was PBMCs. All receptors come from a man in his 60s in good health and CMV-seropositive. The CDR3 runs from the conserved cysteine through the conserved F or W. D genes are given only for firm matches. The listing skips clone size in some rows; elsewhere it reads once, few, many or a size class.

>TRBV7-9|TRBD1|TRBJ1-1|.
CASSLQGANTEAFF
TGTGCCAGCAGCTTACAGGGGGCGAACACTGAAGCTTTCTTT
>TRBV4-3|.|TRBJ2-5|.
CASSQKTTGLETQYF
TGCGCCAGCAGCCAAAAGACTACAGGGCTCGAGACCCAGTACTTC
>TRBV7-6|.|TRBJ2-7|few
CASSLGQISYEQYF
TGTGCCAGCAGCTTAGGACAGATCTCCTACGAGCAGTACTTC
>TRBV5-1|.|TRBJ1-4|.
CASSLALFNEKLFF
TGCGCCAGCAGCTTGGCCCTGTTTAATGAAAAACTGTTTTTT
>TRBV7-9|.|TRBJ1-1|.
CASSLGGGTEAFF
TGTGCCAGCAGCTTAGGGGGAGGGACTGAAGCTTTCTTT
>TRBV5-4|.|TRBJ1-1|.
CASSFSLNMNTEAFF
TGTGCCAGCAGCTTCTCCCTGAACATGAACACTGAAGCTTTCTTT
>TRBV7-6|.|TRBJ2-1|.
CASSLSLYNEQFF
TGTGCCAGCAGCTTGAGTCTATACAATGAGCAGTTCTTC
>TRBV7-9|.|TRBJ2-1|.
CASSLAGGAIEQFF
TGTGCCAGCAGCTTAGCGGGGGGGGCCATTGAGCAGTTCTTC
>TRBV4-3|.|TRBJ2-7|.
CASSQDFAGPEQYF
TGCGCCAGCAGCCAAGATTTCGCGGGCCCCGAGCAGTACTTC
>TRBV7-7|TRBD2|TRBJ2-7|.
CASSFREGSYEQYF
TGTGCTAGCAGCTTCCGGGAGGGGTCCTACGAGCAGTACTTC
>TRBV27|TRBD1|TRBJ2-7|.
CASSLRGPWVPTF
TGTGCCAGCAGCCTCAGGGGGCCCTGGGTCCCTACGTTC
>TRBV5-1|TRBD1|TRBJ1-1|.
CASSLPGQGLEAFF
TGCGCCAGCAGCTTACCCGGACAGGGCCTTGAAGCTTTCTTT
>TRBV27|TRBD1|TRBJ1-2|.
CASRGQGAHGYTF
TGTGCCAGCAGGGGACAGGGGGCCCATGGCTACACCTTC
>TRBV4-3|.|TRBJ1-2|.
CASSQEWAGTPYGYTF
TGCGCCAGCAGCCAAGAATGGGCGGGGACTCCCTATGGCTACACCTTC
>TRBV4-1|TRBD1|TRBJ2-3|.
CASSQDRGWGTDTQYF
TGCGCCAGCAGCCAAGACAGGGGGTGGGGCACAGATACGCAGTATTTT
>TRBV9|.|TRBJ1-6|.
CASSATQGGGSPLHF
TGTGCCAGCAGCGCAACCCAGGGAGGGGGATCACCCCTCCACTTT
>TRBV4-2|.|TRBJ2-5|.
CASSQERGMEETQYF
TGTGCCAGCAGCCAAGAACGGGGAATGGAGGAGACCCAGTACTTC
>TRBV9|.|TRBJ2-5|.
CASSDRDTQETQYF
TGTGCCAGCAGCGACCGGGACACGCAAGAGACCCAGTACTTC